The 17 T cell receptor beta chains reported below all come from one sample, sequenced in a study of blood T cell repertoires in COVID-19. Some clones are missing from TCRdb's copy, which holds only in-frame ones; the method was immunoSEQ multiplex PCR. Among hundreds of thousands of clones listed, 88% were seen once. Sample: PBMCs or T cells enriched from blood (not recorded which). The receptors originated from a woman between 50 and 59 years old who had recovered from COVID-19.

A few counts support this clone. This sequence joins TRBV18 and TRBJ1-1; no clear D. The V end lost 5 bases, the J end lost 1 base, and 8 bases lay between the germline ends. CDR1 and CDR2 from the germline V gene are KGHSH and LQKENI. This CDR3 comprises 13 residues. CDR3 residues: CASSATSNTEAFF. The CDR3 nucleotides read TGTGCCAGCTCAGCGACATCGAACACTGAAGCTTTCTTT.

This chain joins TRBV5-4 and TRBJ1-1; tentatively, D is TRBD1 (5 bases). The germline V and J ends were trimmed by 0 bases and 4 bases, with 10 bases remaining between them. Germline V lookup: CDR1 SGHNT, CDR2 YYREEE (reference sequence). This CDR3 is 14 amino acids long. The CDR3 nucleotides are TGTGCCAGCAGCTTGGAACCGGGGGGCACTGAAGCTTTCTTT. Encoded protein: CASSLEPGGTEAFF.

This clone appeared a few times. This chain connects TRBV28 to TRBJ1-2, with 11 bases fitting TRBD1. The germline V gene has CDR1 MDHEN and CDR2 SYDVKM. V shed 6 bases and J 4 bases; nucleotides not matched to a gene: 4. CDR3 length equals 14 residues. The CDR3 DNA is TGTGCCAGCAGCCGGGACAGGGGGTTCTATGGCTACACCTTC. As protein: CASSRDRGFYGYTF.

The CDR3 here is CASKTGPQLAEAFF. For the CDR3, the DNA is TGTGCCAGTAAGACAGGGCCCCAGTTGGCTGAAGCTTTCTTT. V is TRBV19 and J is TRBJ1-1, with 7 positions matching TRBD1. The CDR3 is 14 residues long. The germline V gene encodes CDR1 LNHDA and CDR2 SQIVND (reference sequence). The V gene end was trimmed by 7 bases and the J gene end by 6 bases; junction bases not matched to a gene: 11.

V usage is TRBV5-5 and J usage is TRBJ1-1; D unresolved. The V and J ends lost 3 bases and 4 bases respectively, with 7 bases between them. CDR1 is SGHKS and CDR2 is YYEKEE in the germline V gene (reference sequence). The CDR3 contains 12 residues. The CDR3, as DNA: TGTGCCAGCAGCTCTAGTAGCACTGAAGCTTTCTTT. Its translation: CASSSSSTEAFF.

This clone was counted only a few times. The CDR3 region is CSASETGGNTIYF. The CDR3 DNA reads TGCAGTGCTAGTGAGACAGGGGGAAACACCATATATTTT. The V call is TRBV20-1, the J call TRBJ1-3; 7 bases are shared with TRBD1. Germline V gene lookup returns CDR1 DFQATT and CDR2 SNEGSKA (reference sequence). The CDR3 loop spans 13 amino acids. Trimming at V came to 3 bases and at J to 4 bases, leaving 3 bases not matched to a gene.

A single count supports this clone. The V call is TRBV27, the J call TRBJ1-6; D possibly corresponds to TRBD1 (5 bases). CDR3 size: 15 residues. Germline V gene lookup returns CDR1 MNHEY and CDR2 SMNVEV (reference sequence). Trimming left V 4 bases short and J 7 bases short, with 14 bases between. The CDR3 spells CASSSRTIENSPLHF. CDR3 coding DNA: TGTGCCAGCAGTTCCCGGACAATTGAGAATTCACCCCTCCACTTT.

The rearrangement uses TRBV3-1 (or the pseudogene TRBV3-2) and TRBJ2-1; 8 positions match TRBD1. V was pared by 3 bases and J by 8 bases, with 3 bases of the junction left unmatched. Germline values: CDR1 LGHDT, CDR2 YNNKEL (reference sequence). This CDR3 has 13 amino acids. The CDR3 nucleotides are TGTGCCAGCAGCCAGGACAGGGACCATGAGCAGTTCTTC. Its protein product is CASSQDRDHEQFF.

The gene calls are TRBV2 and TRBJ2-1; 7 positions agree with TRBD1. The CDR3 is 12 amino acids. V lost 4 bases and J lost 7; bases outside the gene matches: 1. Germline CDR1 reads SNHLY; CDR2 reads FYNNEI. As DNA, the CDR3 is TGTGCCAGCAGTGGGGACAGAAATGAGCAGTTCTTC. This sequence encodes CASSGDRNEQFF.

The V call is TRBV11-2, the J call TRBJ2-7; 10 bases are shared with TRBD2. The CDR3 covers 16 residues. V was pared by 1 base and J by 3 bases, with 6 bases of the junction left unmatched. The germline V gene encodes CDR1 SGHAT and CDR2 FQNNGV. For the CDR3, the DNA is TGTGCCAGCAGCTTAGGATTAGCGGGAGGACTCTACGAGCAGTACTTC. It translates to CASSLGLAGGLYEQYF. The full variable domain, in which reference TRBV11-2 and TRBJ2-7 provide the parts outside the CDR3, is EAGVAQSPRYKIIEKRQSVAFWCNPISGHATLYWYQQILGQGPKLLIQFQNNGVVDDSQLPKDRFSAERLKGVDSTLKIQPAKLEDSAVYLCASSLGLAGGLYEQYFGPGTRLTVT.

This clone has ten or more counts. The rearrangement links TRBV19 to TRBJ2-7, with a possible D match to TRBD2 (5 bases). Germline V gene sequence: CDR1 LNHDA, CDR2 SQIVND (reference sequence). CDR3 size: 14 residues. Trimming stripped 6 bases from V and 5 bases from J, with 17 bases between. CDR3 protein: CASSPVTTRDEQYF. The CDR3 DNA reads TGTGCCAGTAGCCCCGTAACGACGCGGGACGAGCAGTACTTC. The whole variable domain, filled in from reference TRBV19 and TRBJ2-7, reads DGGITQSPKYLFRKEGQNVTLSCEQNLNHDAMYWYRQDPGQGLRLIYYSQIVNDFQKGDIAEGYSVSREKKESFPLTVTSAQKNPTAFYLCASSPVTTRDEQYFGPGTRLTVT.

V and J are TRBV27 and TRBJ1-2; 7 bases are a match to TRBD1. The CDR3 is 14 residues long. J gave up 4 bases and V 4 bases, and 6 bases lay outside the gene matches. The germline V gene encodes CDR1 MNHEY and CDR2 SMNVEV (reference sequence). Here the CDR3 DNA reads TGTGCCAGCAGTTCAACAGGGGTGGTCTATGGCTACACCTTC. It is translated as CASSSTGVVYGYTF.

The chain recombines TRBV15 with TRBJ2-7, with D hard to call. V lost 1 base and J lost 2, with 6 bases in between. In germline, CDR1 is LNHNV, CDR2 YYDKDF (reference sequence). The CDR3 loop spans 13 amino acids. The CDR3 sequence: CATSRGLAYEQYF. The DNA for the CDR3 is TGTGCCACCAGCAGAGGTCTAGCCTACGAGCAGTACTTC.

This chain links TRBV28 with TRBJ2-4; 8 positions match TRBD2. This CDR3 is built from 15 residues. The germline V gene encodes CDR1 MDHEN and CDR2 SYDVKM. J gave up 5 bases and V 7 bases, and 10 bases lay outside the gene matches. CDR3 DNA: TGTGCCAGCACAGTCGGATTAGCGGGACAAAACATTCAGTACTTC. Amino acids: CASTVGLAGQNIQYF.

The rearrangement uses TRBV24-1 and TRBJ1-5; possibly TRBD1 for D (6 bases). Germline loops: CDR1 KGHDR, CDR2 SFDVKD. The CDR3 runs 15 residues. V dropped 9 bases and J dropped 3 bases, with 17 bases sitting between them. CDR3 coding DNA: TGTGCCACCGGGGGGGCCGGCAGGGACAATCAGCCCCAGCATTTT. It translates to CATGGAGRDNQPQHF.

This clone showed up just once. The chain employs TRBV5-1 and TRBJ1-4; 8 nucleotides align to TRBD1. This CDR3 has 13 residues. The germline V gene encodes CDR1 SGHRS and CDR2 YFSETQ. The junction had 3 bases not matched to a gene; V was cut back by 3 bases and J by 8 bases. The CDR3 DNA is TGCGCCAGCAGCTCGCGACAGGGGGAAAAACTGTTTTTT. Protein product: CASSSRQGEKLFF.

This chain links TRBV27 with TRBJ1-5, with D tentatively TRBD1 (5 bases). The CDR3 sequence is 14 residues long. Per the germline V gene, CDR1 is MNHEY and CDR2 is SMNVEV (reference sequence). V was pared by 2 bases and J by 4 bases, with 9 bases between. This CDR3 is CASSLAGLNQPQHF. The CDR3 region has the DNA TGTGCCAGCAGTTTAGCAGGGCTAAATCAGCCCCAGCATTTT.